This paragraph covers one T cell receptor (beta chain) sequence. These data originate in a study of blood T cell repertoires in COVID-19. About the research overall: COVID-19 samples, acute and convalescent, were from the United States, Italy and Spain. From T cells, B-cell-depleted T cells, or PBMCs came the material, which was cDNA or gDNA.

This CDR3 is 12 amino acids long. Trimming pared 8 bases from V and 0 bases from J, leaving 7 bases between. Germline CDR1 reads MNHEY; CDR2 reads SVGAGI. In the original processing: Estimates of nucleated cell counts were drawn from the amplification of reference gene primers. Using immunoSEQ multiplex PCR, the repertoire was profiled, and TCRdb retains in-frame clones only, with some absent. The V and J calls and clone size were taken over from that table, and D and trimming were inferred from the DNA. The sample includes more than 60,000 clones, 65% to 90% seen only once; the top ten take roughly 18%.

The TCR originated in a human donor in a cohort sampled during active COVID-19. The sequenced sample was peripheral blood. The rearrangement uses TRBV6-5 and TRBJ1-2, with D maybe TRBD1 (5 bases). This CDR3 reads CASPGANYGYTF. Here the CDR3 DNA reads TGTGCCAGCCCGGGGGCTAACTATGGCTACACCTTC.